This T cell receptor (beta chain) appears in the sequencing data of a study of radiotherapy plus CTLA-4 blockade in lung cancer. Notes on the study in general: Tumor-origin TCR clones grew in blood after radiotherapy plus ipilimumab.

Comment on this clone: Its antigen remains unknown.

The study treated chemo-refractory metastatic non-small-cell lung cancer patients with focal radiation plus ipilimumab CTLA-4 blockade. Generated by immunoSEQ multiplex PCR, the TCRdb table keeps only in-frame clones and is missing some. The sample has tens of thousands of clones; around 83% are singletons. The CDR3 consists of 12 residues. Germline lookup yields CDR1 MNHEY and CDR2 SMNVEV (reference sequence). The ends were cut back, 3 bases at V and 5 bases at J, with 5 bases in the middle. The receptor comes from a human donor with non-small cell lung cancer that progressed on radiotherapy plus ipilimumab. This rearrangement joins TRBV27 to TRBJ1-5; D is unclear. The sample was peripheral blood, taken from a patient treated with radiotherapy plus ipilimumab. This chain's CDR3 is CASSFSDQPQHF. CDR3 coding DNA: TGTGCCAGCAGTTTTTCCGATCAGCCCCAGCATTTT.